This T cell receptor beta chain was sequenced during a study of T cells after yellow fever vaccination (dated by TCRdb to between 2018 and 2020). Regarding the complete study: The SMART-Seq v4 Ultra Low Input RNA kit was used to prepare libraries from fractions with low cell numbers. Bulk TCR alpha and beta repertoires were sequenced longitudinally to track T-cell clones before and after primary and booster YFV17D yellow fever vaccination. Two healthy male donors, one aged 18 to 30 and one aged 30 to 40 years, were included in the cohort. Blood samples were taken at several timepoints before and after primary and secondary immunization, and bulk PBMC replicates and cell subsets were isolated.

The paper's findings and limits, for the study overall: Compared with the primary T-cell response, the secondary T-cell response was weaker but faster, peaking on day 5 rather than day 15. A small share of clonotypes was detected in both CD4 and CD8 compartments, with the overlap likely arising from convergent recombination. Because only a couple of donors were included in the study, the extent to which the findings can be generalized is limited. After the booster, most clones that had expanded after primary vaccination were detected again (around 97% of CD4 and roughly nine tenths of CD8), suggesting broad maintenance of memory. Computational filtering was needed because FACS-sorted repertoires could contain abundant contaminating clonotypes from the bulk population.

In its sample, this clonotype was seen many times. There is no known antigen for this receptor. Base qualities are not at hand, and no much larger clone is one base apart. CDR1 and CDR2 were assigned from the germline V gene as SQVTM and ANQGSEA. CDR3 length: 12 amino acids, cysteine to phenylalanine. This entry keeps only the CDR3 DNA: 36 bases, framed from base 1. Relative to germline, V is missing 7 bases and J is missing 4 bases, with 5 bases of the junction outside any gene match. The sample's treatment or condition, from its label and the paper: live attenuated yellow fever vaccine strain. Two biological replicates of bulk PBMCs were collected at each blood-draw timepoint. PBMCs were isolated from peripheral blood using a standard Ficoll-Paque protocol. RNA was extracted with TriZol from bulk PBMCs, CD4 and CD8 fractions, and dextramer-positive and dextramer-negative fractions. The sample was run on an Illumina NovaSeq 6000. Synthesis of TCR cDNA relied on 5'RACE template switching, a step that introduced a universal primer site along with unique molecular identifiers. Priming for cDNA synthesis came from both the TCR alpha and TCR beta constant segments. Two PCR steps were used to amplify libraries, with sample barcodes and sequencing adapters being added in the second step. Sequencing of the libraries was done on either Illumina HiSeq 2500 (2x100 bp) or NovaSeq (2x150 bp). The authors' analysis ran thus. Reads were demultiplexed and collapsed into UMI consensus sequences with MIGEC, and V(D)J alignment was performed with MiXCR. Using edgeR on replicate PBMC samples, clonotypes were called vaccine-responding if FDR was below 0.01 and the log2 fold change was above 5 up to day 15. Each bulk clonotype was labeled CD4 or CD8 based on which sequenced repertoire, CD4 or CD8, contained the clonotype at higher abundance. TCRdb reprocessed the public reads (quality trimming at Q25 with fastp, clone calling with MiXCR) and kept in-frame beta chains. Records with the same CDR3 protein are collapsed into one entry carrying the most frequent genes and DNA. For this entry, the V and J calls and clone size follow TCRdb and not the study's own pipeline. The sample table shows 250,000 or so distinct CDR3 sequences, and over 3% are seen once. The top ten clones comprise about a fifth of the sample.

The sample in question was PBMCs, obtained 15 days after the yellow fever booster vaccination. This receptor chain uses TRBV29-1 and TRBJ2-5, and TRBD1 matches 8 of the central bases. This clonotype was sampled from a man younger than 35 who received the YFV17D yellow fever vaccine. The DNA reads TGCAGCGCCAGACAGGGGACAGAGACCCAGTACTTC. Its translation is CSARQGTETQYF.